This entry lists 8 T cell receptor beta chains sequenced from one sample in a study of blood T cells in healthy people across ages. Combining a sample-barcoded 5' primer with a J-beta primer mix, a second PCR ran for about 7 to 11 cycles. TCRdb independently ran MiXCR on the 5' RACE reads; one entry per CDR3 protein. The data hold fewer than 1 million distinct CDR3 sequences, with around two fifths observed a single time. Sequenced: blood. These receptors were obtained from a man in his sixties in good health.

V is TRBV7-2 and J is TRBJ2-5; D remains unclear. This CDR3 contains 15 residues. The germline V gene has CDR1 SGHTA and CDR2 FQGNSA. Trimming left V 0 bases short and J 2 bases short, with 10 bases between. CDR3 sequence: CASSLAALNQETQYF. Written as DNA, the CDR3 is TGTGCCAGCAGCTTAGCGGCCCTAAATCAAGAGACCCAGTACTTC.

CDR3 nucleotides: TGCAGTGCTAGAGGACACCCTAGGGATTCACCCCTCCACTTT. This sequence encodes CSARGHPRDSPLHF. This sequence joins TRBV20-1 and TRBJ1-6; no firm D call. Trimming pared 1 base from V and 8 bases from J, leaving 12 bases between. The CDR3 contains 14 residues. Germline V lookup: CDR1 DFQATT, CDR2 SNEGSKA (reference sequence).

This chain joins TRBV5-1 and TRBJ2-7; 10 nucleotides agree with TRBD2. Trimming removed 4 bases from V and 1 base from J; junction bases left unmatched: 5. Looked up from germline, CDR1 is SGHRS and CDR2 is YFSETQ. This CDR3 comprises 15 residues. The CDR3 coding sequence is TGCGCCAGCAGCGAAGCTAGCGGGGGATCCTACGAGCAGTACTTC. Its translation is CASSEASGGSYEQYF.

The rearrangement links TRBV6-2 or TRBV6-3 to TRBJ1-1; tentative D call: TRBD1 (5 bases). This CDR3 is built from 12 residues. Trimming left V 6 bases short and J 9 bases short, with 14 bases between. The germline V gene encodes CDR1 MNHEY and CDR2 SVGEGT. In DNA, the CDR3 is TGTGCCAGCAGCGTTGCTGGGGGACAAGCTTTCTTT. This gives the protein CASSVAGGQAFF.

This chain joins TRBV2 and TRBJ1-2; the D is unclear. Trimming stripped 3 bases from V and 13 bases from J, with 15 bases between. The CDR3 totals 12 residues. The germline CDR1 and CDR2 sequences are SNHLY and FYNNEI. The CDR3 DNA reads TGTGCCAGCAGTGATGTGGGCTTACCCAGCACCTTC. Translating gives CASSDVGLPSTF.

Details on this clonotype: This may arise from a read error, as a much more abundant clone is one base away. This rearrangement joins TRBV7-8 to TRBJ1-2; D gene unclear. This CDR3 contains 15 residues. Trimming stripped 5 bases from V and 3 bases from J, with 16 bases between. Per germline, CDR1 SGHVS and CDR2 FQNEAQ. This chain's CDR3 is CASSIVAGRDYGYTF. DNA for the CDR3: TGTGCCAGCAGCATAGTGGCCGGGCGGGACTATGGCTACACCTTC.

This clonotype has more than one count but fewer than ten. The chain employs TRBV7-9 and TRBJ1-4, with D perhaps TRBD1 (5 bases). V was cut by 8 bases and J by 6 bases, with 13 bases left in between. CDR1 is SEHNR, CDR2 FQNEAQ, per germline (reference sequence). The CDR3 has 13 amino acids. This CDR3 reads CASLRGLDEKLFF. CDR3 bases: TGTGCCAGCCTTAGGGGCTTGGATGAAAAACTGTTTTTT.

By sample share, this clonotype is medium-sized. V and J are TRBV7-2 and TRBJ1-6, with D perhaps matching TRBD1 (6 bases). Germline CDR1 and CDR2: SGHTA and FQGNSA. This CDR3 comprises 15 residues. Trimming left V 4 bases short and J 7 bases short, with 14 bases between. CDR3 sequence: CASSSPTGSNSPLHF. In DNA, the CDR3 is TGTGCCAGCAGCTCGCCGACAGGCTCGAATTCACCCCTCCACTTT.